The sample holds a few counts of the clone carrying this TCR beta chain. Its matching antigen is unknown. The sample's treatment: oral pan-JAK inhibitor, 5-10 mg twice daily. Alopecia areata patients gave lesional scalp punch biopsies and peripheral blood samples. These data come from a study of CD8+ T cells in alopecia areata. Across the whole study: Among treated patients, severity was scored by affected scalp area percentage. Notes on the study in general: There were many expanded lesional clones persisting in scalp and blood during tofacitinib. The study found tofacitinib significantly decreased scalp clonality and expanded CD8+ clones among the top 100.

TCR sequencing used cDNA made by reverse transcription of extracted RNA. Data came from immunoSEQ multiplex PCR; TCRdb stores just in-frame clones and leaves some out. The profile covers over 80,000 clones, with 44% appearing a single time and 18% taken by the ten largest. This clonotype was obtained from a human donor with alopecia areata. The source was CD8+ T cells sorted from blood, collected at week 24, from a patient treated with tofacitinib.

The CDR3 DNA reads TGCAGCGATAGCTTACAGGGAGGCTACACCTTC. This codes for CSDSLQGGYTF. The genes are TRBV29-1 and TRBJ1-2; tentative D call: TRBD1 (6 bases). This CDR3 is 11 amino acids long. Per the germline V gene, CDR1 is SQVTM and CDR2 is ANQGSEA. The V gene lost 7 bases and the J gene lost 8 bases, with 14 bases spanning the gap. The full variable domain, completed using reference TRBV29-1 and TRBJ1-2, is SAVISQKPSRDICQRGTSLTIQCQVDSQVTMMFWYRQQPGQSLTLIATANQGSEATYESGFVIDKFPISRPNLTFSTLTVSNMSPEDSSIYLCSDSLQGGYTFGSGTRLTVV.